The entry that follows covers one TCR beta chain sequence. The CDR3 totals 13 residues. Germline CDR1 reads SGHDN; CDR2 reads FVKESK. Trimming at V came to 4 bases and at J to 4 bases, leaving 1 base not matched to a gene. PCR amplification relied on 60 Vbeta primers (plus 13 Jbeta primers). The assay was immunoSEQ multiplex PCR, and TCRdb's table has in-frame clones only and misses some. The repertoire holds 120,000 to 150,000 clones, with around 80% as singletons. These data are taken from a study of cytomegalovirus exposure and HLA in healthy donors. Sequencing used PBMCs. The chain combines TRBV14 with TRBJ1-2, with 9 bases matching TRBD1. The TCR sequence derives from a male donor in good health and CMV-seropositive. CDR3 nucleotides: TGTGCCAGCAGCCGACAGGGGGGCTATGGCTACACCTTC. Translated: CASSRQGGYGYTF.